This T cell receptor (beta chain) was sequenced during a study of CD8+CD57+ T cells in acquired aplastic anemia. Looking at the study overall: The mean DNA yield obtained from sorted CD4+ and CD8+ cells came to 3 to 4 ug.

This clonotype was observed at least ten times. The antigen remains undetermined. Whole-study results and caveats: Patients and controls shared 25 to 30 CD8+ CDR3 sequences, which appeared highly expressed in patients and within their immunodominant clones.

Patients sequenced had flow cytometry evidence of CD8+CD57+ cell expansion. Sampling of blood occurred while the patients had still received no therapy. The study profiled TCR beta VDJ and CDR3 using genomic DNA as template. TCRdb fed the reads into MiXCR, producing one record per CDR3 protein. The sample contains under 350,000 distinct CDR3 sequences, 45% to 65% of which appear only once. CDR3 length: 13 amino acids. The V and J ends lost 10 bases and 6 bases, in that order; junction bases with no gene match: 8. The sequence came from a human donor with aplastic anemia. Sequenced input: sorted CD4+, CD8+, or CD8+CD57+ T cells (not recorded which) from PBMCs. V gene TRBV12-3 or TRBV12-4 combines with J gene TRBJ2-1; 8 bases agree with TRBD2. CDR3: CAISGTSGNEQFF. DNA for the CDR3: TGTGCCATCTCCGGGACTAGTGGCAATGAGCAGTTCTTC.